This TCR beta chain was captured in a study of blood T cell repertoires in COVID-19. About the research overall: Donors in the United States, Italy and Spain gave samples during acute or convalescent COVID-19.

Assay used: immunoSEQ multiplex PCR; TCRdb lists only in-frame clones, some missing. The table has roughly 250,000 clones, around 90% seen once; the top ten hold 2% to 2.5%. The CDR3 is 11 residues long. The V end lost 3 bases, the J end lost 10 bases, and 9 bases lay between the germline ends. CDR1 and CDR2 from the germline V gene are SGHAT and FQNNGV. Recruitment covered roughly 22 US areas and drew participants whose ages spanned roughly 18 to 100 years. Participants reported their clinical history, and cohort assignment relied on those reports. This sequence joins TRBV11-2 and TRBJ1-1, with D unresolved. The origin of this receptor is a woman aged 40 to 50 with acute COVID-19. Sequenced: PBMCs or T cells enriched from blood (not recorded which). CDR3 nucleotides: TGTGCCAGCAGCTTGAGCGGAGGAGCTTTCTTT. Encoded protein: CASSLSGGAFF.